These T cell receptor beta chains were read from a single sample in a study of shared clonotypes between healthy human individuals. TCRdb's copy holds only in-frame clones and misses some; the assay was immunoSEQ multiplex PCR. The sample lists more than 450,000 clones; about four fifths were seen once. Sequencing used PBMCs. Source of these receptors: a middle-aged woman in good health. Some clones in this sample may be carry-over from other donors' samples. CDR3s include the opening cysteine and the closing phenylalanine or tryptophan. Fields, in order: CDR3 protein, CDR3 DNA, D gene, clone size, J gene, V gene. The D gene is left open where the match is weak. Size values are once, few and many counts, or a class for expanded clones, and some rows have none.

CASSLGLASVEQFF	TGTGCCAGCAGCCTGGGACTAGCTTCCGTTGAGCAGTTCTTC	TRBD2	.	TRBJ2-1	TRBV7-2
CASSLGQAPYEQYF	TGTGCCAGCAGTTTGGGACAGGCCCCCTACGAGCAGTACTTC	TRBD1	.	TRBJ2-7	TRBV6-6
CASSLLNPSTEQFF	TGTGCCAGCAGCCTCCTCAACCCCTCTACGGAGCAGTTCTTC	.	.	TRBJ2-1	TRBV4-2
CASSEESGVFTEQFF	TGTGCCAGCAGTGAAGAATCGGGGGTCTTCACTGAGCAGTTCTTC	.	.	TRBJ2-1	TRBV2
CASSPYGTDTGELFF	TGTGCCAGCAGCCCATACGGGACAGACACCGGGGAGCTGTTTTTT	TRBD1	.	TRBJ2-2	TRBV7-3
CASSLAGQVSADTQYF	TGCGCCAGCAGCTTGGCGGGACAGGTATCGGCAGATACGCAGTATTTT	TRBD1	.	TRBJ2-3	TRBV5-1
CAWSVKGITGGQYF	TGTGCCTGGAGTGTAAAAGGGATCACCGGGGGGCAGTACTTC	.	.	TRBJ2-7	TRBV30
CASSLAGTPNTEAFF	TGTGCCAGCAGCTTAGCCGGGACACCAAACACTGAAGCTTTCTTT	.	once	TRBJ1-1	TRBV7-2
CAWRRSSGSYNEQFF	TGTGCCTGGAGGCGAAGTAGTGGATCCTACAATGAGCAGTTCTTC	.	.	TRBJ2-1	TRBV30
CASSITVGTTSAYEQYF	TGTGCCAGTAGTATAACGGTCGGGACTACTTCAGCCTACGAGCAGTACTTC	TRBD2	.	TRBJ2-7	TRBV19
CASSFSGGYNEQFF	TGTGCCAGCAGCTTCTCGGGAGGCTACAATGAGCAGTTCTTC	TRBD2	few	TRBJ2-1	TRBV11-2
CASSLVPGAETQYF	TGCGCCAGCAGCTTAGTACCGGGAGCAGAGACCCAGTACTTC	.	.	TRBJ2-5	TRBV5-1
CASSVGGDYTEAFF	TGTGCCAGCAGCGTAGGGGGGGACTACACTGAAGCTTTCTTT	.	once	TRBJ1-1	TRBV9
CASSLVLGSIQYF	TGTGCCAGCAGTTTAGTGCTAGGTAGCATTCAGTACTTC	.	.	TRBJ2-4	TRBV27
CASSQDMLGEAFF	TGTGCCAGCAGCCAAGATATGTTGGGGGAAGCTTTCTTT	.	.	TRBJ1-1	TRBV14
CASGVLVKTNTGELFF	TGTGCCAGCGGTGTCCTGGTCAAAACGAACACCGGGGAGCTGTTTTTT	.	few	TRBJ2-2	TRBV27
CAISPRSSGRAPGELFF	TGTGCCATTTCACCCCGATCTAGCGGGAGGGCCCCCGGGGAGCTGTTTTTT	TRBD2	.	TRBJ2-2	TRBV10-3
CAIRQGFFDSGANVLTF	TGTGCCATCAGGCAGGGTTTTTTCGACTCTGGGGCCAACGTCCTGACTTTC	.	.	TRBJ2-6	TRBV10-3
CASSSRSSGANVLTF	TGTGCCAGCAGCTCCAGAAGCTCTGGGGCCAACGTCCTGACTTTC	.	.	TRBJ2-6	TRBV7-3
CASSLSGGAGEKLFF	TGCGCCAGCAGCTTGAGCGGGGGCGCGGGGGAAAAACTGTTTTTT	.	.	TRBJ1-4	TRBV5-1
CASSPVDTDNYGYTF	TGTGCCAGCAGCCCAGTGGATACAGACAACTATGGCTACACCTTC	.	.	TRBJ1-2	TRBV5-5
CASSQGTGASYEQYF	TGCGCCAGCAGCCAAGGGACAGGGGCCTCCTACGAGCAGTACTTC	TRBD1	few	TRBJ2-7	TRBV4-1
CASGELAGTYEQYF	TGTGCAAGTGGCGAACTAGCGGGAACCTACGAGCAGTACTTC	TRBD2	.	TRBJ2-7	TRBV28
CASSPFGTGSGTDTQYF	TGTGCCAGCAGCCCCTTCGGGACAGGGAGTGGCACAGATACGCAGTATTTT	TRBD1	few	TRBJ2-3	TRBV28
CSAGGAEAFF	TGCAGTGCTGGGGGCGCTGAAGCTTTCTTT	.	.	TRBJ1-1	TRBV20-1
CAISESGREGTQYF	TGTGCCATCAGTGAGTCAGGCAGGGAAGGGACCCAGTACTTC	.	.	TRBJ2-5	TRBV10-3
CASSGSASGRNEQFF	TGTGCCAGCAGCGGATCGGCTAGCGGGAGGAATGAGCAGTTCTTC	TRBD2	.	TRBJ2-1	TRBV7-9
CASSLGTGWGNQPQHF	TGTGCCAGCAGCTTAGGGACAGGGTGGGGCAATCAGCCCCAGCATTTT	TRBD1	.	TRBJ1-5	TRBV7-2
CASKPGLAVFEQYF	TGTGCCAGCAAACCAGGACTAGCGGTGTTTGAGCAGTACTTC	TRBD2	.	TRBJ2-7	TRBV28
CASSLVDGGTQYF	TGTGCCAGCAGCTTAGTGGACGGGGGGACCCAGTACTTC	.	.	TRBJ2-5	TRBV7-2
CASSYSGRAYEQYF	TGTGCCAGCAGCTATAGCGGGAGGGCATACGAGCAGTACTTC	TRBD2	.	TRBJ2-7	TRBV7-2
CASSIGSYNEQFF	TGTGCCAGCAGCATTGGTAGCTACAATGAGCAGTTCTTC	.	.	TRBJ2-1	TRBV7-9
CASSPPTFAGEDHEQYF	TGTGCCAGCAGCCCCCCCACTTTCGCGGGAGAAGACCACGAGCAGTACTTC	TRBD2	once	TRBJ2-7	TRBV7-9
CAISDSTGSLHF	TGTGCCATCAGTGATAGTACGGGGTCCCTCCACTTT	.	.	TRBJ1-6	TRBV10-3
CASTAPTGGPYEQYF	TGTGCCAGCACCGCACCCACGGGAGGGCCCTACGAGCAGTACTTC	TRBD2	.	TRBJ2-7	TRBV25-1
CASTGTDYTGELFF	TGTGCCAGCACCGGGACCGATTACACCGGGGAGCTGTTTTTT	.	few	TRBJ2-2	TRBV6-1
CASDRGRDTGELFF	TGTGCCAGCGACAGGGGGCGCGACACCGGGGAGCTGTTTTTT	TRBD1	.	TRBJ2-2	TRBV2
CAWTFRGYRLAGYGYTF	TGTGCCTGGACCTTTAGGGGGTACCGCCTCGCCGGTTATGGCTACACCTTC	.	.	TRBJ1-2	TRBV30
CASSSASGLNEQFF	TGTGCCAGCAGTAGTGCTAGCGGGCTTAATGAGCAGTTCTTC	TRBD2	.	TRBJ2-1	TRBV25-1
CASSQTTVDTQYF	TGTGCCAGCAGCCAGACGACCGTAGATACGCAGTATTTT	.	once	TRBJ2-3	TRBV14
CASSFTQGLLDTQYF	TGTGCCAGCAGCTTCACACAGGGTTTGTTAGATACGCAGTATTTT	.	few	TRBJ2-3	TRBV7-2
CASRREAGESGELFF	TGTGCCAGCAGGCGTGAAGCGGGAGAATCCGGGGAGCTGTTTTTT	TRBD2	.	TRBJ2-2	TRBV7-8
CASSSGTGNYGYTF	TGCGCCAGCAGCTCCGGGACAGGGAACTATGGCTACACCTTC	TRBD1	.	TRBJ1-2	TRBV5-1
CASSLPTSGGGETQYF	TGTGCCAGCAGCCTACCGACTAGCGGAGGGGGGGAGACCCAGTACTTC	TRBD2	.	TRBJ2-5	TRBV5-6
CASSQLAPDGGHTQYF	TGTGCCAGCAGCCAACTAGCGCCGGATGGGGGGCATACGCAGTATTTT	.	few	TRBJ2-3	TRBV13
CASSLGGSGYEQYF	TGTGCCAGCAGCTTAGGCGGTAGCGGCTACGAGCAGTACTTC	.	.	TRBJ2-7	TRBV7-9
CASSPRGDAQNEQFF	TGTGCCAGCAGCCCCCGTGGCGATGCCCAAAATGAGCAGTTCTTC	.	.	TRBJ2-1	TRBV9
CSVGGSRYEQYF	TGCAGCGTTGGCGGGAGCAGGTACGAGCAGTACTTC	TRBD2	.	TRBJ2-7	TRBV29-1
CASSVDGQGSGANVLTF	TGCGCCAGCAGCGTGGACGGCCAGGGGTCTGGGGCCAACGTCCTGACTTTC	.	.	TRBJ2-6	TRBV5-1
CAWSVIYGAPTGGFEKLFF	TGTGCCTGGAGCGTCATTTATGGGGCCCCGACCGGAGGATTTGAAAAACTGTTTTTT	.	.	TRBJ1-4	TRBV30
CASSKEGREAFF	TGTGCCAGCAGCAAAGAGGGTCGTGAAGCTTTCTTT	.	few	TRBJ1-1	TRBV21-1
CAISVGGRVQETQYF	TGTGCCATCAGTGTGGGCGGGAGGGTCCAAGAGACCCAGTACTTC	TRBD2	.	TRBJ2-5	TRBV10-3
CASSPPLAAGGYEQYF	TGTGCCAGCTCACCACCTCTAGCGGCGGGGGGTTACGAGCAGTACTTC	TRBD2	.	TRBJ2-7	TRBV18
CAIPKTGLGTDTQYF	TGTGCCATCCCGAAGACAGGGTTAGGAACAGATACGCAGTATTTT	TRBD1	once	TRBJ2-3	TRBV6-1